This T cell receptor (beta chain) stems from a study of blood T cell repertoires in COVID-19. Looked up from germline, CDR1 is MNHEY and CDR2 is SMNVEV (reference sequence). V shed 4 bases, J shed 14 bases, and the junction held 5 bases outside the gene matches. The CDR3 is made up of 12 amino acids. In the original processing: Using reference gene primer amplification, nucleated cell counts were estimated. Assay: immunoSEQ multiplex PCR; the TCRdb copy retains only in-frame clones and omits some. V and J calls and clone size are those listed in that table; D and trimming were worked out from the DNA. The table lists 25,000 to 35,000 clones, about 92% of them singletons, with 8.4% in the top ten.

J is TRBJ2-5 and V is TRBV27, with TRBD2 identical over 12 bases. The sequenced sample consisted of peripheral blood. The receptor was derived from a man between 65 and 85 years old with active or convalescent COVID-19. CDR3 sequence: CASSSLAGGLYF. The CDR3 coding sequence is TGTGCCAGCAGTTCTCTAGCGGGGGGGCTCTACTTC.